Listed below are T cell receptor beta chains from one sample, sequenced in a study of identical twins. TCRdb re-called the 5' RACE reads through MiXCR, storing one row per CDR3 protein. The table lists around 470,000 distinct CDR3 sequences, about 14% of them singletons. Another study also made use of these data, one on yellow fever vaccine responses in identical twins.

Sequencing used CD4+ T cells sorted from blood. The receptors stem from a woman younger than 35 in good health. The CDR3 runs from the conserved cysteine through the conserved F or W. D genes are given only for firm matches. Not every row has a clone size; where given, it reads once, few, many or a size class.

.	few	TRBJ2-4	TRBV29-1	CSVEDSALGGKNIQYF	TGCAGCGTTGAAGATTCGGCCCTGGGTGGCAAAAACATTCAGTACTTC
TRBD1	few	TRBJ2-3	TRBV6-1	CASSGTGTLPDTQYF	TGTGCCAGCAGCGGGACAGGGACTTTACCAGATACGCAGTATTTT
.	.	TRBJ2-7	TRBV15	CATSRVRGPEYEQYF	TGTGCCACCAGCAGAGTTCGAGGGCCGGAGTACGAGCAGTACTTC
.	.	TRBJ2-7	TRBV7-6	CASSLQGGNSYEQYF	TGTGCCAGCAGCTTACAGGGGGGAAACTCCTACGAGCAGTACTTC
.	few	TRBJ2-3	TRBV7-2	CASSLGGKDTQYF	TGTGCCAGCAGCTTGGGCGGGAAGGATACGCAGTATTTT
.	.	TRBJ1-5	TRBV12-3/TRBV12-4	CASTPAGRIIWSNQPQHF	TGTGCCAGCACTCCGGCGGGGAGGATTATATGGAGCAATCAGCCCCAGCATTTT
.	.	TRBJ2-1	TRBV18	CASSPMGEQFF	TGTGCCAGCTCACCAATGGGGGAGCAGTTCTTC
TRBD1	.	TRBJ2-3	TRBV29-1	CNFRGRTDTQYF	TGCAACTTCAGGGGGCGCACAGATACGCAGTATTTT
.	.	TRBJ2-7	TRBV7-2	CASSLALGSSYEQYF	TGTGCCAGCAGTTTAGCGCTGGGGAGCTCCTACGAGCAGTACTTC
TRBD2	.	TRBJ2-3	TRBV20-1	CSASVASGSADTQYF	TGCAGTGCTAGCGTCGCTAGCGGGAGCGCAGATACGCAGTATTTT
.	once	TRBJ2-1	TRBV29-1	CSVDLGFF	TGCAGCGTGGACTTGGGGTTCTTC
TRBD1	.	TRBJ2-7	TRBV29-1	CSAAPGQYYEQYF	TGCAGCGCCGCCCCGGGACAGTACTACGAGCAGTACTTC
.	.	TRBJ2-7	TRBV28	CASSITGSYEQYF	TGTGCCAGCAGTATAACAGGATCTTACGAGCAGTACTTC
TRBD1	.	TRBJ2-2	TRBV20-1	CSAKGTGATGELFF	TGCAGTGCAAAAGGGACAGGCGCCACCGGGGAGCTGTTTTTT
TRBD1	few	TRBJ2-2	TRBV5-6	CASSFSDREIGELFF	TGTGCCAGCAGTTTTTCGGACAGGGAGATCGGGGAGCTGTTTTTT
.	.	TRBJ2-1	TRBV5-1	CASSRLFTTGTSSSSYNEQFF	TGCGCCAGCAGCCGTCTGTTCACCACAGGGACCTCCTCTTCCTCCTACAATGAGCAGTTCTTC
.	.	TRBJ2-5	TRBV9	CASSVGGPETQYF	TGTGCCAGCAGCGTTGGGGGTCCAGAGACCCAGTACTTC
TRBD1	.	TRBJ1-1	TRBV10-1	CASRGTGQGNTEAFF	TGCGCCAGCAGAGGCACGGGACAGGGGAACACTGAAGCTTTCTTT
TRBD2	few	TRBJ2-1	TRBV4-2	CASSPPGLAMSSYNEQFF	TGTGCCAGCAGCCCCCCAGGACTAGCGATGAGCTCCTACAATGAGCAGTTCTTC
TRBD2	few	TRBJ2-5	TRBV12-3/TRBV12-4	CASSFLSLAGVMETQYF	TGTGCCAGCAGTTTCCTATCACTAGCGGGAGTTATGGAGACCCAGTACTTC
.	.	TRBJ2-6	TRBV18	CASSPVSGANVLTF	TGTGCCAGCTCACCAGTCTCCGGGGCCAACGTCCTGACTTTC
.	.	TRBJ2-1	TRBV7-2	CASSSPVLRGSNEQFF	TGTGCCAGCAGCTCACCGGTTCTTCGGGGTAGCAATGAGCAGTTCTTC
.	.	TRBJ2-7	TRBV4-2	CASSQDSSVRGSYEQYF	TGTGCCAGCAGCCAAGATTCATCAGTAAGGGGCTCCTACGAGCAGTACTTC
TRBD2	.	TRBJ2-3	TRBV29-1	CSVLGLGSTDTQYF	TGCAGCGTTTTGGGACTAGGAAGCACAGATACGCAGTATTTT
TRBD2	.	TRBJ2-7	TRBV30	CAWKRGTSGYEQYF	TGTGCCTGGAAACGAGGGACTAGCGGTTACGAGCAGTACTTC
.	.	TRBJ2-7	TRBV20-1	CSARDRVREDYEQYF	TGCAGTGCTAGAGATCGGGTCAGGGAGGACTACGAGCAGTACTTC
.	few	TRBJ2-7	TRBV5-1	CASSFQVSVEQYF	TGCGCCAGCAGCTTTCAAGTTTCTGTCGAGCAGTACTTC
TRBD2	.	TRBJ2-5	TRBV6-5	CASSYGGLATQETQYF	TGTGCCAGCAGTTACGGTGGACTAGCGACACAAGAGACCCAGTACTTC
.	few	TRBJ2-5	TRBV21-1	CASSKGLAGVQETQYF	TGTGCCAGCAGCAAAGGGCTAGCGGGCGTCCAAGAGACCCAGTACTTC
TRBD2	.	TRBJ2-5	TRBV4-3	CASSQAPPGGQETQYF	TGCGCCAGCAGCCAAGCTCCCCCGGGAGGCCAAGAGACCCAGTACTTC
.	.	TRBJ2-3	TRBV7-2	CASSPRAGADTQYF	TGTGCCAGCAGCCCCCGCGCGGGGGCCGATACGCAGTATTTT
TRBD2	few	TRBJ2-2	TRBV18	CASSPTSPGTGELFF	TGTGCCAGCTCACCGACTAGCCCGGGCACCGGGGAGCTGTTTTTT
.	.	TRBJ2-6	TRBV15	CATSRGGRSSGANVLTF	TGTGCCACCAGCAGAGGGGGCCGCAGCTCTGGGGCCAACGTCCTGACTTTC
.	.	TRBJ2-2	TRBV5-6	CASSPRSTNTGELFF	TGTGCCAGCAGCCCCCGGTCCACGAACACCGGGGAGCTGTTTTTT
TRBD2	.	TRBJ2-7	TRBV5-1	CASSLPGTSGYEQYF	TGCGCCAGCAGCCTTCCCGGGACTAGCGGATACGAGCAGTACTTC
TRBD2	many	TRBJ2-7	TRBV29-1	CSVESGTSGSGEQYF	TGCAGCGTGGAATCCGGGACTAGCGGGAGCGGCGAGCAGTACTTC
TRBD1	.	TRBJ1-1	TRBV27	CASSLGRVRGLRNTEAFF	TGTGCCAGCAGTTTGGGTAGGGTCAGGGGGCTGAGAAACACTGAAGCTTTCTTT
.	.	TRBJ2-1	TRBV21-1	CASSKGVKHLVQNEQFF	TGTGCCAGCAGCAAAGGGGTAAAGCATCTAGTTCAGAATGAGCAGTTCTTC
.	.	TRBJ1-1	TRBV29-1	CSAPSSTEAFF	TGCAGCGCGCCGTCGAGCACTGAAGCTTTCTTT